A single sample is the source of the 10 T cell receptor beta chains below, sequenced in a study of T cells in Graves' hyperthyroidism and ophthalmopathy (dated by TCRdb to about 2019). The library was prepared using multiplex PCR. This sample was sequenced with an Illumina HiSeq 2000. The TCR beta CDR3 regions were amplified from RNA transcripts. The first round of RT-PCR for the TCR CDR3 was performed with the HTBI primer set and the Qiagen OneStep RT-PCR kit. TCRdb itself trimmed the public reads at Q25 with fastp, ran MiXCR and retained productive beta chains. Here each entry gathers all rows of one CDR3 protein and keeps the most common genes and DNA. The table for this sample lists 300,000 or so distinct CDR3 sequences; 21% of them were counted only once. The ten largest account for 50% of the sample. The specimen was blood. The receptor set was obtained from a woman in her fifties or sixties with Graves' hyperthyroidism.

This clonotype has ten or more counts. The chain uses TRBV2 and TRBJ2-7; 11 nucleotides line up with TRBD2. The germline V gene has CDR1 SNHLY and CDR2 FYNNEI. The CDR3 is made up of 14 amino acids. The junction had 6 bases not matched to a gene; V was cut back by 9 bases and J by 2 bases. The CDR3 DNA is TGTGCCAGTTTTAGCGGGAGGGGCACCTACGAGCAGTACTTC. Residues: CASFSGRGTYEQYF.

V gene TRBV7-6 combines with J gene TRBJ1-6, with 7 bases identical to TRBD1. J was trimmed by 7 bases and V by 1 base; bases with no gene match: 4. The CDR3 loop spans 15 amino acids. In germline, CDR1 is SGHVS, CDR2 FNYEAQ. The CDR3, as DNA: TGTGCCAGCAGCTTAGAAGGGACAGCGAATTCACCCCTCCACTTT. Its protein is CASSLEGTANSPLHF. The variable domain in full, completed from reference TRBV7-6 and TRBJ1-6, reads GAGVSQSPRYKVTKRGQDVALRCDPISGHVSLYWYRQALGQGPEFLTYFNYEAQQDKSGLPNDRFSAERPEGSISTLTIQRTEQRDSAMYRCASSLEGTANSPLHFGNGTRLTVT.

V usage is TRBV5-1 and J usage is TRBJ2-6, with 10 bases that match TRBD2. Germline lookup yields CDR1 SGHRS and CDR2 YFSETQ. Unmatched junction bases numbered 16, after V lost 3 bases and J lost 4 bases. This CDR3 comprises 20 residues. The CDR3 spells CASSSLTRTSGVRGANVLTF. The CDR3 nucleotides read TGCGCCAGCAGCTCTCTCACTAGGACTAGCGGTGTGAGAGGGGCCAACGTCCTGACTTTC.

At least ten counts were recorded for this clonotype. This chain joins TRBV2 and TRBJ2-5, with D tentatively TRBD1 (5 bases). Trimming removed 6 bases from V and 2 bases from J, with 19 bases in between. The germline V gene has CDR1 SNHLY and CDR2 FYNNEI. The CDR3 consists of 16 residues. The chain's CDR3 is CASSPDRGKAQETQYF. CDR3 DNA sequence: TGTGCCAGCAGCCCTGATAGGGGTAAGGCACAAGAGACCCAGTACTTC. Full variable domain (remainder filled in from reference TRBV2 and TRBJ2-5): EPEVTQTPSHQVTQMGQEVILRCVPISNHLYFYWYRQILGQKVEFLVSFYNNEISEKSEIFDDQFSVERPDGSNFTLKIRSTKLEDSAMYFCASSPDRGKAQETQYFGPGTRLLVL.

The chain is built from TRBV28 and TRBJ2-7; possibly TRBD2 for D (5 bases). Looked up from germline, CDR1 is MDHEN and CDR2 is SYDVKM. V lost 5 bases to trimming and J lost 4 bases, with 9 bases between them. The CDR3 spans 12 residues. CDR3 in DNA: TGTGCCAGCAGTCTCTGGACTTACGAGCAGTACTTC. This codes for CASSLWTYEQYF.

V and J are TRBV12-3 or TRBV12-4 and TRBJ1-1; unclear D gene. V lost 8 bases and J 7 bases, leaving 20 bases between the germline ends. This CDR3 spans 14 amino acids. CDR3 in amino acids: CASLNPGSYGEAFF. CDR3 nucleotide sequence: TGTGCCAGCCTCAATCCGGGTAGTTATGGTGAAGCTTTCTTT.

This clonotype was seen a handful of times. V usage is TRBV5-6 and J usage is TRBJ1-1; 9 bases agree with TRBD1. Trimming at V came to 4 bases and at J to 5 bases, leaving 18 bases not matched to a gene. The CDR3 totals 18 residues. The V gene's germline CDR1 is SGHDT and CDR2 YYEEEE. The CDR3 sequence: CASSAGTGLALRGTEAFF. DNA for the CDR3: TGTGCCAGCAGCGCCGGGACAGGGTTGGCCCTCCGAGGGACTGAAGCTTTCTTT.

This chain connects TRBV30 to TRBJ1-5, with 7 bases identical to TRBD1. Losses at the gene ends were 0 bases for V and 4 bases for J; bases not matched to a gene: 6. Germline CDR1 reads GTSNPN; CDR2 reads SVGIG (reference sequence). CDR3 length: 15 residues. The CDR3 here is CAWSVPGTANQPQHF. The CDR3, as DNA: TGTGCCTGGAGTGTCCCCGGGACAGCAAATCAGCCCCAGCATTTT.

This clonotype was found many times. J is TRBJ2-7 and V is TRBV20-1; 7 positions agree with TRBD2. The CDR3 is 14 residues long. The germline V gene has CDR1 DFQATT and CDR2 SNEGSKA (reference sequence). After removal of 4 bases from V and 9 bases from J, the junction contained 15 bases not matched to a gene. CDR3 sequence (DNA): TGCAGTGCTACCACCCGACTAGCCGGTGACGCGCAGTACTTC. This encodes CSATTRLAGDAQYF.

Ten or more counts support this clonotype. This rearrangement joins TRBV28 to TRBJ2-2; TRBD1 agrees at 7 bases. CDR1 is MDHEN, CDR2 SYDVKM, per germline. The CDR3 runs to 15 residues. V was pared by 6 bases and J by 4 bases, with 8 bases of the junction left unmatched. In nucleotides, the CDR3 is TGTGCCAGCAGCTCTTTCACAGGGGTCACCGGGGAGCTGTTTTTT. It is translated as CASSSFTGVTGELFF.